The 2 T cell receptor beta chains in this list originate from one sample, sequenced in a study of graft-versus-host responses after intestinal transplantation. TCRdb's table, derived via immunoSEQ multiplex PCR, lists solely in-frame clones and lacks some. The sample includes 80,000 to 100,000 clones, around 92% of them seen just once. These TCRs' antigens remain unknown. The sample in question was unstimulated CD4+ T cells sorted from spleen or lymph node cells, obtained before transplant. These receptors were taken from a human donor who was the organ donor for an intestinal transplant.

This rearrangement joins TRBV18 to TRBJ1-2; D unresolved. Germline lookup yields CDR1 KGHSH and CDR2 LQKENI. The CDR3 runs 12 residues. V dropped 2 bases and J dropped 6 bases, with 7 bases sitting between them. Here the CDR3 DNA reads TGTGCCAGCTCACCATCGAAGCATGGCTACACCTTC. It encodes CASSPSKHGYTF.

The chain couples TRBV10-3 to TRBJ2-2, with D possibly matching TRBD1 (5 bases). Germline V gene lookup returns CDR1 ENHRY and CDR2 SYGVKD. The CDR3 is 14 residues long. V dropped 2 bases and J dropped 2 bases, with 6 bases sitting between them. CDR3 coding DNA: TGTGCCATCAGTGAGGGACACAACACCGGGGAGCTGTTTTTT. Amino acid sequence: CAISEGHNTGELFF.